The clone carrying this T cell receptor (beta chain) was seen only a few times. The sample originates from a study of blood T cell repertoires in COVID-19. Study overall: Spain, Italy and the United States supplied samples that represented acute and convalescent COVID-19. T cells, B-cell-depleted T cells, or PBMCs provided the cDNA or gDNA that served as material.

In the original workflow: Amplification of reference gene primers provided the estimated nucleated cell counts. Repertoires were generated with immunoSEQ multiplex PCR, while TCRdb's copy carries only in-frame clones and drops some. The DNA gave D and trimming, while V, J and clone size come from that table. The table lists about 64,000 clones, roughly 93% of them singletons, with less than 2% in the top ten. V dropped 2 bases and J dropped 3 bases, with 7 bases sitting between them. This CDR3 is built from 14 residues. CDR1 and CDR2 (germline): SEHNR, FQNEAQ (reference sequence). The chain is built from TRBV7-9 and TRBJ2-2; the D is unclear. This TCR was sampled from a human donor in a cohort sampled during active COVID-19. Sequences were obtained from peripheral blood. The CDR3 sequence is CASSLRSYTGELFF. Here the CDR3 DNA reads TGTGCCAGCAGCTTACGCAGTTACACCGGGGAGCTGTTTTTT.